This T cell receptor (beta chain) was sequenced for a study of blood T cell repertoires in COVID-19. Germline lookup yields CDR1 MNHEY and CDR2 SVGEGT. CDR3 length: 18 residues. Trimming stripped 2 bases from V and 8 bases from J, with 22 bases between. The repertoire was sequenced with immunoSEQ multiplex PCR; TCRdb's copy has only in-frame clones and lacks some. Of some 130,000 clones in the sample, around 87% were seen once. In its sample, this clone was seen a few times. This clonotype originated in a man between 50 and 59 years old with active COVID-19. Input material: peripheral blood. J is TRBJ1-6 and V is TRBV6-2 or TRBV6-3; a weak D match, TRBD1 (6 bases). The CDR3 region has the DNA TGTGCCAGCAGTTACGCCCGGGGGGACATCAAGGGACATTCACCCCTCCACTTT. Amino acids: CASSYARGDIKGHSPLHF.